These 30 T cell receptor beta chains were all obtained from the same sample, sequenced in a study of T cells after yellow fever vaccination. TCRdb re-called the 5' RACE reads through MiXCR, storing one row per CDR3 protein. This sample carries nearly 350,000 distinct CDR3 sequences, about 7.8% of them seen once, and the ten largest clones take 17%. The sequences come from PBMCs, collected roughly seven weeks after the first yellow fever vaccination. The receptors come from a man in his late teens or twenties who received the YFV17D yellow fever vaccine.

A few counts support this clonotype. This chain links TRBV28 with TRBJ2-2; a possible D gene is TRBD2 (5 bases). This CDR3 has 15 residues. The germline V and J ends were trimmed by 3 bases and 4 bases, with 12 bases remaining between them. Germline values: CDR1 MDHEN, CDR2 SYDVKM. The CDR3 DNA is TGTGCCAGCAGTTTTCGGATTCGGGGCACCGGGGAGCTGTTTTTT. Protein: CASSFRIRGTGELFF.

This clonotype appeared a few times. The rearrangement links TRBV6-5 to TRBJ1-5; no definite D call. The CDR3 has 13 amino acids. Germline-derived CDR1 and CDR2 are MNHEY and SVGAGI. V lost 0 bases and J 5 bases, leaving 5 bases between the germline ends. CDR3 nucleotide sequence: TGTGCCAGCAGTTACTCATGGGATCAGCCCCAGCATTTT. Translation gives CASSYSWDQPQHF.

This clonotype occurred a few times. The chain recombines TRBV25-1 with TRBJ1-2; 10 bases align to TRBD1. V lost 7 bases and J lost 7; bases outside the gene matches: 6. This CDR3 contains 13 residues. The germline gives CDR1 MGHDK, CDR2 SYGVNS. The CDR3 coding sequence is TGTGCCAGCACAAGCGGGACAGGGGTTGGCTACACCTTC. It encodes CASTSGTGVGYTF.

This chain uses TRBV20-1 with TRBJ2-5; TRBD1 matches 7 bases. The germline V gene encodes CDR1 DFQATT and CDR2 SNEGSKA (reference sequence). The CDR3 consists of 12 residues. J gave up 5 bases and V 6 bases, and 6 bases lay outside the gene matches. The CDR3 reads CSALGQMETQYF. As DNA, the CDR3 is TGCAGTGCCCTGGGACAGATGGAGACCCAGTACTTC.

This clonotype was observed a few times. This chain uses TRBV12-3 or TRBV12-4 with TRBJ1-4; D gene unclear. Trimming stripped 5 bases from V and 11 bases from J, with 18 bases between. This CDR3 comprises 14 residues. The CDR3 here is CASSPSRWLEKLFF. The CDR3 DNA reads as TGTGCCAGCAGTCCCAGTCGGTGGTTGGAGAAACTGTTTTTT.

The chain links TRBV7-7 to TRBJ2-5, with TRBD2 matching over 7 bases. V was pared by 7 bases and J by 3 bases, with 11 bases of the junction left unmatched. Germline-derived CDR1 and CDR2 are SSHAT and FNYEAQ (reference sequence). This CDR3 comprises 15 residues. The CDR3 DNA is TGTGCCAGCACCCTGGGTGGGGGGGGTGAAGAGACCCAGTACTTC. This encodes CASTLGGGGEETQYF.

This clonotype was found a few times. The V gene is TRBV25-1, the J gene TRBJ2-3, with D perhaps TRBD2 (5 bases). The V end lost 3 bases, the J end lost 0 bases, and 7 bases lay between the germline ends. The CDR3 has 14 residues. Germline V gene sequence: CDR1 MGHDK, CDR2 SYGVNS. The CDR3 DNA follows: TGTGCCAGCAGTGATTCGGGGAGCACAGATACGCAGTATTTT. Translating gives CASSDSGSTDTQYF.

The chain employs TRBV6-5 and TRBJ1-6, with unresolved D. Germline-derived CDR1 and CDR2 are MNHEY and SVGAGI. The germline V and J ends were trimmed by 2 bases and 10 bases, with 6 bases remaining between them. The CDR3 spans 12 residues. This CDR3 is CASSYRGSPLHF. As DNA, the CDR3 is TGTGCCAGCAGTTACCGGGGATCACCCCTCCACTTT.

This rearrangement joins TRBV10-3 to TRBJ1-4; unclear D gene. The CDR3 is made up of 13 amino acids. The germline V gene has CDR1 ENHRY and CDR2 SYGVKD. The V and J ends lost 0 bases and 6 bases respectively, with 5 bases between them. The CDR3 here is CAISESQDEKLFF. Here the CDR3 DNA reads TGTGCCATCAGTGAGTCTCAGGATGAAAAACTGTTTTTT.

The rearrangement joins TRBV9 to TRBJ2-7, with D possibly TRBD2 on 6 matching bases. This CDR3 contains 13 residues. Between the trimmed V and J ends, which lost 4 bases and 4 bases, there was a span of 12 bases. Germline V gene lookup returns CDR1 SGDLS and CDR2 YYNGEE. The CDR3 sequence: CASSSRSGYEQYF. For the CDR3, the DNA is TGTGCCAGCAGCTCCCGGAGCGGGTACGAGCAGTACTTC. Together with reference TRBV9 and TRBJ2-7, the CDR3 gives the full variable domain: DSGVTQTPKHLITATGQRVTLRCSPRSGDLSVYWYQQSLDQGLQFLIQYYNGEERAKGNILERFSAQQFPDLHSELNLSSLELGDSALYFCASSSRSGYEQYFGPGTRLTVT.

The CDR3 reads CSEDWAGLPRHVANYGYTF. DNA of the CDR3: TGCAGCGAGGACTGGGCCGGGTTACCGAGACATGTAGCTAACTATGGCTACACCTTC. This chain links TRBV29-1 with TRBJ1-2; no definite D call. Looked up from germline, CDR1 is SQVTM and CDR2 is ANQGSEA. V was shortened by 7 bases and J by 0 bases, with 30 bases between the two germline ends. The CDR3 length is 19 residues.

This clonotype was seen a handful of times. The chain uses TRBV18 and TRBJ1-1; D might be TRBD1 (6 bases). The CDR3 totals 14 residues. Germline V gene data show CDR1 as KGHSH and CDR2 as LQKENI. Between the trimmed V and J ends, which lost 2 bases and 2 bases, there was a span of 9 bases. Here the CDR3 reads CASSPTGRNTEAFF. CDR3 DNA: TGTGCCAGCTCACCAACAGGGCGAAACACTGAAGCTTTCTTT.

CDR3 residues: CASSLDVMAGVMNTEAFF. Written as DNA, the CDR3 is TGTGCCAGCAGTTTAGACGTTATGGCAGGGGTTATGAACACTGAAGCTTTCTTT. The genes are TRBV12-3 or TRBV12-4 and TRBJ1-1; perhaps TRBD1 as D (6 bases). Trimming removed 1 base from V and 0 bases from J, with 18 bases in between. The CDR3 runs to 18 residues.

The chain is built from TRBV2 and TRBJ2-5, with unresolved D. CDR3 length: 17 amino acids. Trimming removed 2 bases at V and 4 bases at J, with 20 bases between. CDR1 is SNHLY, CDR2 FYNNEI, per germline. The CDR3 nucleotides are TGTGCCAGCAGTGAAATTGGGTTTCAGCAGAGGAGAGAGACCCAGTACTTC. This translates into CASSEIGFQQRRETQYF.

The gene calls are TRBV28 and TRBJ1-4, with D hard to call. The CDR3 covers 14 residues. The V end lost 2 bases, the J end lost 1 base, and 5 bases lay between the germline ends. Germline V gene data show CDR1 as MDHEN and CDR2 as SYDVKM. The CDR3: CASSLPLTNEKLFF. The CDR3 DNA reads TGTGCCAGCAGTTTACCCCTAACTAATGAAAAACTGTTTTTT.

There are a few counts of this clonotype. The CDR3 bases are TGTGCCAGCAGTCCCACGACTGGTGCGGGGACCGGGGAGCTGTTTTTT. This translates into CASSPTTGAGTGELFF. This chain joins TRBV7-3 and TRBJ2-2; perhaps TRBD2 as D (6 bases). Trimming cost V 6 bases and J 5 bases, with 19 bases left between them. This CDR3 has 16 residues. The germline CDR1 and CDR2 sequences are SGHTA and FQGTGA.

CDR3 amino acids: CASRPRDRTYEQYF. As DNA, the CDR3 is TGTGCCAGCAGACCGCGGGACAGGACCTACGAGCAGTACTTC. The V gene is TRBV11-2, the J gene TRBJ2-7; 8 nucleotides line up with TRBD1. Germline V gene sequence: CDR1 SGHAT, CDR2 FQNNGV. Germline trimming cut 6 bases from V and 2 bases from J; bases unmatched to any gene: 6. The CDR3 runs to 14 residues.

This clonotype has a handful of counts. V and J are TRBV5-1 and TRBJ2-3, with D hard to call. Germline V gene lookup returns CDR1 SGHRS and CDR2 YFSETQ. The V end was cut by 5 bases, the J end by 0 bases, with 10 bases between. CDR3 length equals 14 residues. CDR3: CASSWSGSTDTQYF. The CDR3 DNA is TGCGCCAGCAGTTGGTCTGGGAGCACAGATACGCAGTATTTT.

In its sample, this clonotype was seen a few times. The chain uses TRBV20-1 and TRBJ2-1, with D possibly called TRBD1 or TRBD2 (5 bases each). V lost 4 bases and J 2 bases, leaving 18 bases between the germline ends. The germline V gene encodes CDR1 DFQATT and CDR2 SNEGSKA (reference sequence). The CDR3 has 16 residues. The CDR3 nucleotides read TGCAGTGCTATTGGGGCAAACAGCGGCACCTACAATGAGCAGTTCTTC. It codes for CSAIGANSGTYNEQFF.

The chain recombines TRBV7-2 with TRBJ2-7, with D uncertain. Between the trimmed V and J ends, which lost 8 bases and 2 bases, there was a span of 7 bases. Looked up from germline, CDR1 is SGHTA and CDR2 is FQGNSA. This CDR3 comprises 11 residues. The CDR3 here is CASRMAYEQYF. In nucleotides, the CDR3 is TGTGCCAGCCGGATGGCCTACGAGCAGTACTTC.

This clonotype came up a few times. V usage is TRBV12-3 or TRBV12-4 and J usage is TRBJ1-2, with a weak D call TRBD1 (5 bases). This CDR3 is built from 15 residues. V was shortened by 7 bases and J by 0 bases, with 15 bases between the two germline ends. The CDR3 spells CASTAWQGSNYGYTF. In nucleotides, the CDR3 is TGTGCCAGCACCGCTTGGCAGGGATCTAACTATGGCTACACCTTC.

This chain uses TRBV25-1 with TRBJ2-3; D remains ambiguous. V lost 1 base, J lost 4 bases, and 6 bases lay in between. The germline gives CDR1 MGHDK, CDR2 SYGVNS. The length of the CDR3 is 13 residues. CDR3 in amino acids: CASSEWQPDTQYF. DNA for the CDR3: TGTGCCAGCAGTGAATGGCAACCAGATACGCAGTATTTT.

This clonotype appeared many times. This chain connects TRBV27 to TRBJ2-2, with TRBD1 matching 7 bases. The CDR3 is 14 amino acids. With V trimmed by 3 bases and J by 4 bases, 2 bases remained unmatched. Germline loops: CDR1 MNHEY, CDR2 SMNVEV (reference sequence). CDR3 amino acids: CASSLRQGTGELFF. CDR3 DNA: TGTGCCAGCAGTTTGCGACAGGGCACCGGGGAGCTGTTTTTT.

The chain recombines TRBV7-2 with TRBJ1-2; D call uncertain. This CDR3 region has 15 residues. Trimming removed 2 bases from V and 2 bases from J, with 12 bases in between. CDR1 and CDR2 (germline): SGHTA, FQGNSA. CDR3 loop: CASSLFADPNYGYTF. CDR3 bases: TGTGCCAGCAGCTTATTCGCCGACCCAAACTATGGCTACACCTTC.

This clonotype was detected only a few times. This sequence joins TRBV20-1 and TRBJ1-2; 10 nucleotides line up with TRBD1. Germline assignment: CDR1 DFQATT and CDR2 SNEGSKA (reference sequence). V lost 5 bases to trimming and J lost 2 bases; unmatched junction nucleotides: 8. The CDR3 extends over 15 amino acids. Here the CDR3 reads CSARTRDRGNYGYTF. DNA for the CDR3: TGCAGTGCTCGCACCCGGGACAGGGGCAACTATGGCTACACCTTC.

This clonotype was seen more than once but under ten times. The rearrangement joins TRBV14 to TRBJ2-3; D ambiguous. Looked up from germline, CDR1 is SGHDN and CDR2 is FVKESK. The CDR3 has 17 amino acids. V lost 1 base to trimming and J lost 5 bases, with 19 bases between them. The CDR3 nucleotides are TGTGCCAGCAGCCAAGGCTGGCGGAACCTACTTGTAGATACGCAGTATTTT. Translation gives CASSQGWRNLLVDTQYF. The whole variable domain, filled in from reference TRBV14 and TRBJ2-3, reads EAGVTQFPSHSVIEKGQTVTLRCDPISGHDNLYWYRRVMGKEIKFLLHFVKESKQDESGMPNNRFLAERTGGTYSTLKVQPAELEDSGVYFCASSQGWRNLLVDTQYFGPGTRLTVL.

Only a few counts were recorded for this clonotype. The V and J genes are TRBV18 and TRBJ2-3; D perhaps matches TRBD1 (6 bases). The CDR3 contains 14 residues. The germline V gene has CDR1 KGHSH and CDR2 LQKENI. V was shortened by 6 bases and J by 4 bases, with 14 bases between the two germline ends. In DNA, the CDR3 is TGTGCCAGCTCCCCCGGCTGGGGGCCAGATACGCAGTATTTT. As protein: CASSPGWGPDTQYF.

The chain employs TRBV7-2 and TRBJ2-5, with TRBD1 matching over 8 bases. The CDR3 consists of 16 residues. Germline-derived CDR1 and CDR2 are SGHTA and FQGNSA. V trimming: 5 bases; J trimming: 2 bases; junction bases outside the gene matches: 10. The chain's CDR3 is CASSRQGLGLQETQYF. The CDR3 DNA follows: TGTGCCAGCAGCCGACAGGGGTTGGGCCTACAAGAGACCCAGTACTTC.

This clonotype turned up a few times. The CDR3 nucleotides are TGTGCCAGCAGCTCAAATCTGGCAGACTCCTACAATGAGCAGTTCTTC. This encodes CASSSNLADSYNEQFF. The chain combines TRBV11-3 with TRBJ2-1; D is unresolved. Germline V gene lookup returns CDR1 SGHNT and CDR2 YENEEA. Trimming took off 4 bases at V and 0 bases at J, with 13 bases between the two ends. The CDR3 extends over 16 amino acids.

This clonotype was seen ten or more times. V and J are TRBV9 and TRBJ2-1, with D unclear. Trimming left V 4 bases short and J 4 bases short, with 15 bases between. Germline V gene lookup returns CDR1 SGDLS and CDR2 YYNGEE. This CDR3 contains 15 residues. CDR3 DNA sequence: TGTGCCAGCAGCCCTGGCGGACGGATTTACAATGAGCAGTTCTTC. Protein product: CASSPGGRIYNEQFF. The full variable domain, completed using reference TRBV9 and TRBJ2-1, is DSGVTQTPKHLITATGQRVTLRCSPRSGDLSVYWYQQSLDQGLQFLIQYYNGEERAKGNILERFSAQQFPDLHSELNLSSLELGDSALYFCASSPGGRIYNEQFFGPGTRLTVL.